This T cell receptor (beta chain) was sequenced in a study of monozygotic twins with inflammatory bowel disease. Study results and limitations: Data gave no support to a single strong signal or clonotype associated with IBD. Different subtypes (of T cells) could not be told apart from one another. No detectable difference in repertoire similarity separated concordant from discordant twins, possibly as a result of limited power. Healthy twins shared more clonotypes with others than IBD patients, most markedly active ones.

The length of the CDR3 is 15 residues. Looked up from germline, CDR1 is MGHRA and CDR2 is YSYEKL. TCRdb reprocessed the 5' RACE reads and reports one entry per CDR3 protein, with no DNA. Its table records about 450,000 distinct CDR3 sequences. Remarks on this clonotype: The antigen remains unidentified.

The chain uses TRBV4-1 and TRBJ2-7; TCRdb picks TRBD1, but there is no DNA to check that call. The sample taken for sequencing was blood. The TCR originated in a human donor with ulcerative colitis or Crohn's disease, or a healthy co-twin of an affected twin (not recorded which). CDR3 region: CASSQGGTGYYEQYF.